These T cell receptor beta chains were read from a single sample in a study of cytomegalovirus exposure and HLA in healthy donors. Generated by immunoSEQ multiplex PCR, the TCRdb table keeps only in-frame clones and is missing some. This sample carries roughly 250,000 clones, around two thirds of them seen once, and the ten largest clones take over 2%. Sequencing input: PBMCs. The receptors come from a female donor in good health and CMV-seronegative. Both conserved end residues are part of each CDR3. Each record gives: J gene, V gene, clone size, D gene, CDR3 DNA, CDR3 protein. A D gene is named only where the DNA matches it firmly. Part of the rows lack a size; the others show once, few, many or a class for expanded clones.

j_gene: TRBJ1-3
v_gene: TRBV7-9
abundance: -
d_gene: TRBD1
CDR3nt: TGTGCCAGCAGCTTATACGGACAGGGGGGAAACACCATATATTTT
CDR3aa: CASSLYGQGGNTIYF

j_gene: TRBJ2-1
v_gene: TRBV9
abundance: few
d_gene: -
CDR3nt: TGTGCCAGCAGCCCCCGACAGGTTGGGACCTACAATGAGCAGTTCTTC
CDR3aa: CASSPRQVGTYNEQFF

j_gene: TRBJ2-7
v_gene: TRBV7-2
abundance: -
d_gene: -
CDR3nt: TGTGCCAGCAGCTCTAGATCCGGGACACCGGCCTACGAGCAGTACTTC
CDR3aa: CASSSRSGTPAYEQYF

j_gene: TRBJ1-5
v_gene: TRBV7-9
abundance: -
d_gene: TRBD1
CDR3nt: TGTGCCAGCAGCCCCGGACAGGATCAGCCCCAGCATTTT
CDR3aa: CASSPGQDQPQHF

j_gene: TRBJ2-5
v_gene: TRBV14
abundance: -
d_gene: -
CDR3nt: TGTGCCAGCAGCCAAGTGGCCGGGGGAGGGACCCAGTACTTC
CDR3aa: CASSQVAGGGTQYF

j_gene: TRBJ2-7
v_gene: TRBV7-9
abundance: few
d_gene: TRBD1
CDR3nt: TGTGCCAGCAGCCAAGGGACAGGATTCTACGAGCAGTACTTC
CDR3aa: CASSQGTGFYEQYF

j_gene: TRBJ2-1
v_gene: TRBV14
abundance: -
d_gene: -
CDR3nt: TGTGCCAGCAGCCAAGAGAAAGGGGCGCAAGTCTACAATGAGCAGTTCTTC
CDR3aa: CASSQEKGAQVYNEQFF

j_gene: TRBJ2-1
v_gene: TRBV19
abundance: -
d_gene: -
CDR3nt: TGTGCCAGTAGGACTCAAGGGACAAACAATGAGCAGTTCTTC
CDR3aa: CASRTQGTNNEQFF

j_gene: TRBJ2-7
v_gene: TRBV25-1
abundance: -
d_gene: TRBD1
CDR3nt: TGTGCCAGCAGTGAATCTAGGACAGGGGACAACGAGCAGTACTTC
CDR3aa: CASSESRTGDNEQYF

j_gene: TRBJ1-1
v_gene: TRBV7-8
abundance: few
d_gene: -
CDR3nt: TGTGCCAGCAGCTTAGCGATGATCACAATGAACACTGAAGCTTTCTTT
CDR3aa: CASSLAMITMNTEAFF

j_gene: TRBJ2-1
v_gene: TRBV27
abundance: -
d_gene: -
CDR3nt: TGTGCCAGCAGTGCCCTAGGGGGCTCCTACAATGAGCAGTTCTTC
CDR3aa: CASSALGGSYNEQFF

j_gene: TRBJ2-5
v_gene: TRBV30
abundance: once
d_gene: -
CDR3nt: TGTGCCTGGAACCCTGGGGGGCAAGAGACCCAGTACTTC
CDR3aa: CAWNPGGQETQYF

j_gene: TRBJ2-3
v_gene: TRBV7-9
abundance: -
d_gene: TRBD1
CDR3nt: TGTGCCAGCAGCCCCGGGACAGGACCTTCTAGCACAGATACGCAGTATTTT
CDR3aa: CASSPGTGPSSTDTQYF

j_gene: TRBJ1-1
v_gene: TRBV5-1
abundance: -
d_gene: -
CDR3nt: TGCGCCAGCAGCTTGGGGGGGGGCACTGAAGCTTTCTTT
CDR3aa: CASSLGGGTEAFF

j_gene: TRBJ2-2
v_gene: TRBV6-1
abundance: -
d_gene: -
CDR3nt: TGTGCCAGCATACCCGGCGGGGCGAACACCGGGGAGCTGTTTTTT
CDR3aa: CASIPGGANTGELFF

j_gene: TRBJ2-1
v_gene: TRBV12-5
abundance: -
d_gene: -
CDR3nt: TGTGCTAGTGGTTTGGGCGCGGGCTATACCGACAATGAGCAGTTCTTC
CDR3aa: CASGLGAGYTDNEQFF

j_gene: TRBJ2-6
v_gene: TRBV6-5
abundance: once
d_gene: -
CDR3nt: TGTGCCGTTCGGAGCTCTTTGTCCGGGGCCAACGTCCTGACTTTC
CDR3aa: CAVRSSLSGANVLTF

j_gene: TRBJ1-1
v_gene: TRBV27
abundance: -
d_gene: -
CDR3nt: TGTGCCAGCAGTTCCAGGGGCGTAGGCACTGAAGCTTTCTTT
CDR3aa: CASSSRGVGTEAFF

j_gene: TRBJ1-1
v_gene: TRBV6-6
abundance: -
d_gene: -
CDR3nt: TGTGCCAGCAGTTACGTCGGGATTGAAGCTTTCTTT
CDR3aa: CASSYVGIEAFF

j_gene: TRBJ2-5
v_gene: TRBV5-1
abundance: few
d_gene: TRBD2
CDR3nt: TGCGCCAGCAGATCGGGACTAGTGGTGGAGACCCAGTACTTC
CDR3aa: CASRSGLVVETQYF

j_gene: TRBJ2-1
v_gene: TRBV6-5
abundance: -
d_gene: -
CDR3nt: TGTGCCAGCAGTTACTTAGTGCCCCCACCGTTTAATGAGCAGTTCTTC
CDR3aa: CASSYLVPPPFNEQFF

j_gene: TRBJ2-5
v_gene: TRBV6-1
abundance: -
d_gene: -
CDR3nt: TGTGCCAGCAGTGAAGGGGGGGACAGACTGTCGCAGTACTTC
CDR3aa: CASSEGGDRLSQYF

j_gene: TRBJ2-7
v_gene: TRBV18
abundance: -
d_gene: TRBD2
CDR3nt: TGTGCCAGCTCCGAATGGGGACTAGTGTCCTACGAGCAGTACTTC
CDR3aa: CASSEWGLVSYEQYF

j_gene: TRBJ2-6
v_gene: TRBV7-9
abundance: few
d_gene: TRBD1
CDR3nt: TGTTCCAGCAGCTCTCAGGGGGCGTCTGGGGCCAACGTCCTGACTTTC
CDR3aa: CSSSSQGASGANVLTF

j_gene: TRBJ2-3
v_gene: TRBV7-2
abundance: -
d_gene: TRBD1
CDR3nt: TGTGCCAGCAGCTTAAGGGGGCGCGGCACAGATACGCAGTATTTT
CDR3aa: CASSLRGRGTDTQYF

j_gene: TRBJ2-1
v_gene: TRBV6-1
abundance: once
d_gene: TRBD1
CDR3nt: TGTGCCAGCAGTAGCTCCGAGACAGGGGGCAATGAGCAGTTCTTC
CDR3aa: CASSSSETGGNEQFF